The 22 T cell receptor beta chains reported below all come from one sample, sequenced in a study of human CD4 T cells and Enterobacteriaceae. Using immunoSEQ multiplex PCR, the repertoire was profiled, and TCRdb retains in-frame clones only, with some absent. The data contain some 30,000 clones, approximately 82% of them singletons. Memory CD4+ T cells were sorted as all CD4+ cells except CD45RA+CCR7+CD95- naive cells, over 95% pure. The sequenced sample was memory CD4+ T cells from blood. The receptors originated from a human donor in good health.

CDR3 amino acids: CAIGRDGYYEQYF. The CDR3 nucleotides read TGTGCCATCGGGAGGGACGGATACTACGAGCAGTACTTC. V usage is TRBV6-1 and J usage is TRBJ2-7; 8 nucleotides line up with TRBD2. V dropped 10 bases and J dropped 3; count of bases not matched to a gene: 8. CDR1 is MNHNS and CDR2 is SASEGT in the germline V gene. This CDR3 region has 13 residues.

The chain is built from TRBV9 and TRBJ2-3; no clear D. This CDR3 has 13 amino acids. Germline V gene data show CDR1 as SGDLS and CDR2 as YYNGEE. Between the trimmed V and J ends, which lost 4 bases and 6 bases, there was a span of 12 bases. In DNA, the CDR3 is TGTGCCAGCAGCATAAAGCGTTGGGATACGCAGTATTTT. Translating gives CASSIKRWDTQYF.

The chain carries TRBV7-9 and TRBJ1-4; D ambiguous. This CDR3 is built from 15 residues. Trimming cost V 4 bases and J 4 bases, with 13 bases left between them. Germline assignment: CDR1 SEHNR and CDR2 FQNEAQ (reference sequence). CDR3 sequence reads: CASSSSGRDNEKLFF. CDR3 nucleotides: TGTGCCAGCAGCTCCTCCGGGAGAGATAATGAAAAACTGTTTTTT.

This clone was recorded only once. V usage is TRBV11-2 and J usage is TRBJ1-1; no clear D. Germline V gene sequence: CDR1 SGHAT, CDR2 FQNNGV. This CDR3 comprises 11 residues. Trimming cost V 5 bases and J 8 bases, with 9 bases left between them. CDR3 in amino acids: CASSRLVEAFF. The CDR3 bases are TGTGCCAGCAGCCGGCTAGTAGAAGCTTTCTTT.

The genes are TRBV5-1 and TRBJ2-3; 8 bases are a match to TRBD2. Germline CDR1 reads SGHRS; CDR2 reads YFSETQ. V lost 4 bases to trimming and J lost 2 bases; unmatched junction nucleotides: 12. The CDR3 is 17 residues long. The chain's CDR3 is CASSTGSTSGATDTQYF. The DNA of the CDR3 is TGCGCCAGCAGCACAGGCTCAACTAGCGGAGCCACAGATACGCAGTATTTT. The variable domain in full, with the rest retrieved from reference TRBV5-1 and TRBJ2-3, is KAGVTQTPRYLIKTRGQQVTLSCSPISGHRSVSWYQQTPGQGLQFLFEYFSETQRNKGNFPGRFSGRQFSNSRSEMNVSTLELGDSALYLCASSTGSTSGATDTQYFGPGTRLTVL.

V and J are TRBV30 and TRBJ2-5; D call uncertain. The V and J ends lost 4 bases and 6 bases respectively, with 9 bases between them. Germline V gene sequence: CDR1 GTSNPN, CDR2 SVGIG (reference sequence). This CDR3 contains 11 residues. The CDR3 reads CAWTISQTQYF. In nucleotides, the CDR3 is TGTGCCTGGACTATTAGCCAGACCCAGTACTTC.

The chain combines TRBV9 with TRBJ2-2, with 8 bases that match TRBD2. The length of the CDR3 is 14 residues. The germline V gene encodes CDR1 SGDLS and CDR2 YYNGEE. V dropped 3 bases and J dropped 6; count of bases not matched to a gene: 4. The CDR3 loop reads CASSAGLAPGELFF. DNA for the CDR3: TGTGCCAGCAGCGCCGGACTAGCCCCCGGGGAGCTGTTTTTT.

The chain recombines TRBV7-3 with TRBJ2-2; D gene ambiguous. This CDR3 region has 12 residues. V gave up 3 bases and J gave up 5 bases, with 4 bases separating them. CDR1 is SGHTA and CDR2 is FQGTGA in the germline V gene. The DNA of the CDR3 is TGTGCCAGCAGCTTTCAAACCGGGGAGCTGTTTTTT. Residues: CASSFQTGELFF.

J is TRBJ1-1 and V is TRBV7-9; 7 bases align to TRBD1. V was pared by 4 bases and J by 2 bases, with 7 bases of the junction left unmatched. Per the germline V gene, CDR1 is SEHNR and CDR2 is FQNEAQ (reference sequence). The length of the CDR3 is 15 residues. The CDR3: CASSSPGTANTEAFF. CDR3 nucleotides: TGTGCCAGCAGCTCACCCGGGACAGCTAACACTGAAGCTTTCTTT.

The chain is built from TRBV4-1 and TRBJ1-5; D not certain. Germline values: CDR1 MGHRA, CDR2 YSYEKL. The CDR3 length is 18 residues. Trimming stripped 1 base from V and 4 bases from J, with 20 bases between. CDR3 sequence (DNA): TGCGCCAGCAGCCAAGTCCTCACAACAGAGTGGAAAAATCAGCCCCAGCATTTT. As protein: CASSQVLTTEWKNQPQHF.

This clone is a singleton in its sample. The chain is built from TRBV6-5 and TRBJ1-2; D remains unclear. Germline assignment: CDR1 MNHEY and CDR2 SVGAGI. V was trimmed by 4 bases and J by 8 bases, leaving 14 bases between them. The CDR3 totals 13 residues. The CDR3 nucleotides read TGTGCCAGCAGTTCTCGTCAAGGGAACGGCTACACCTTC. It is translated as CASSSRQGNGYTF.

The chain joins TRBV27 to TRBJ1-1, with 8 bases that match TRBD1. Germline CDR1 is MNHEY and CDR2 is SMNVEV (reference sequence). V lost 7 bases, J lost 5 bases, and 15 bases stayed unmatched. The CDR3 is 16 residues long. This CDR3 is CASNSQGARRRTEAFF. The CDR3 nucleotides read TGTGCCAGCAATTCTCAGGGGGCGCGAAGGAGAACTGAAGCTTTCTTT.

The DNA of the CDR3 is TGTGCCAGCACGGACTTCTCCTACGAGCAGTACTTC. The encoded protein is CASTDFSYEQYF. The genes are TRBV6-1 and TRBJ2-7; tentatively, D is TRBD2 (5 bases). The CDR3 consists of 12 residues. CDR1 and CDR2 from the germline V gene are MNHNS and SASEGT. Deletions cut 7 bases from V and 0 bases from J, with 7 bases between.

This sequence joins TRBV7-8 and TRBJ2-3, with unresolved D. CDR1 SGHVS and CDR2 FQNEAQ come from the germline V gene. This CDR3 region has 17 residues. Trimming removed 5 bases at V and 0 bases at J, with 18 bases between. This CDR3 is CASSRGPTASSTDTQYF. CDR3 sequence (DNA): TGTGCCAGCAGCCGTGGGCCCACCGCGTCTAGCACAGATACGCAGTATTTT.

The chain uses TRBV10-3 and TRBJ2-3, with D possibly TRBD2 on 6 matching bases. The V end lost 7 bases, the J end lost 2 bases, and 13 bases lay between the germline ends. CDR1 and CDR2 from the germline V gene are ENHRY and SYGVKD. This CDR3 has 14 amino acids. The CDR3 loop reads CAINPGLTTDTQYF. The CDR3 coding sequence is TGTGCCATCAACCCGGGACTCACCACAGATACGCAGTATTTT.

The J gene is TRBJ2-7, the V gene TRBV6-6, with D maybe TRBD2 (5 bases). The CDR3 is 14 residues long. With 7 bases removed from V and 5 bases from J, the gap between germline ends came to 18 bases. Germline values: CDR1 MNHNY, CDR2 SVGAGI (reference sequence). This chain's CDR3 is CASTLEGIRDEQYF. CDR3 DNA sequence: TGTGCCAGCACCTTAGAGGGAATTCGGGACGAGCAGTACTTC.

This sequence joins TRBV7-3 and TRBJ2-7; D assignment may be TRBD1 or TRBD2 (5 bases each). V lost 6 bases, J lost 4 bases, and 13 bases lay in between. This CDR3 is built from 13 residues. Per the germline V gene, CDR1 is SGHTA and CDR2 is FQGTGA. Written as DNA, the CDR3 is TGTGCCAGCAGTTACAGCGAGGGGTACGAGCAGTACTTC. It yields the protein CASSYSEGYEQYF.

This clone has more than one count but fewer than ten. The rearrangement links TRBV30 to TRBJ1-4; D ambiguous. The V gene lost 3 bases and the J gene lost 0 bases, with 11 bases spanning the gap. The CDR3 totals 15 residues. CDR1 is GTSNPN and CDR2 is SVGIG in the germline V gene (reference sequence). CDR3 loop: CAWSAKNPTNEKLFF. CDR3 DNA sequence: TGTGCCTGGAGCGCGAAAAACCCAACTAATGAAAAACTGTTTTTT.

The V call is TRBV5-5, the J call TRBJ2-7; tentatively, D is TRBD2 (5 bases). CDR3 size: 14 residues. Deletions cut 4 bases from V and 2 bases from J, with 13 bases between. The germline CDR1 and CDR2 sequences are SGHKS and YYEKEE (reference sequence). The CDR3: CASSVRDLPYEQYF. In DNA form, the CDR3 reads TGTGCCAGCAGCGTACGGGATCTTCCCTACGAGCAGTACTTC.

This clone has just one count. The genes are TRBV6-1 and TRBJ2-6, with D uncertain. Germline V gene lookup returns CDR1 MNHNS and CDR2 SASEGT. Trimming cost V 11 bases and J 2 bases, with 16 bases left between them. The CDR3 covers 15 residues. The CDR3 coding sequence is TGTGCCTCGGAAAAAAGGGTTGCTGGGGCCAACGTCCTGACTTTC. As protein: CASEKRVAGANVLTF.

The chain employs TRBV28 and TRBJ2-2; D might be TRBD1 or TRBD2, each matching 6 bases. V was trimmed by 4 bases and J by 4 bases, leaving 16 bases between them. The CDR3 extends over 16 amino acids. CDR1 and CDR2 (germline): MDHEN, SYDVKM. The CDR3 loop reads CASSSYRVGGTGELFF. The CDR3 DNA sequence: TGTGCCAGCAGTTCTTACAGGGTCGGGGGCACCGGGGAGCTGTTTTTT.

This chain connects TRBV29-1 to TRBJ2-2; D is perhaps TRBD2 (6 bases). CDR3 length equals 15 residues. The germline V and J ends were trimmed by 4 bases and 4 bases, with 16 bases remaining between them. CDR1 is SQVTM, CDR2 ANQGSEA, per germline. CDR3 region: CSVGVGGRPTGELFF. Written as DNA, the CDR3 is TGCAGCGTTGGGGTCGGGGGAAGACCCACCGGGGAGCTGTTTTTT.